In its sample, the clone carrying this T cell receptor (beta chain) was seen many times. Antigen: not known. Time point meaning: sample taken at primary tumor resection. This record belongs to a study of spatial heterogeneity in lung cancer. Study results and limitations: It was found that expanded intratumoral alpha and beta TCR counts tracked tumor mutation counts.

TCRdb ran MiXCR on the 5' RACE reads and lists one entry per CDR3 protein. The data show 18,000 or so distinct CDR3 sequences, 5.5% to 6% seen once. The CDR3 length is 13 residues. V lost 5 bases, J lost 5 bases, and 3 bases stayed unmatched. Germline-derived CDR1 and CDR2 are SGHAT and FQNNGV. The sequence derives from a female donor with early-stage non-small cell lung cancer. This chain connects TRBV11-2 to TRBJ1-2; 9 bases agree with TRBD1. The input for sequencing was lung tumor tissue, taken at surgery. The CDR3 DNA reads TGTGCCAGCAGCACTGACAGGGGGTATGGCTACACCTTC. This codes for CASSTDRGYGYTF. The complete variable domain, with remaining parts taken from reference TRBV11-2 and TRBJ1-2, reads EAGVAQSPRYKIIEKRQSVAFWCNPISGHATLYWYQQILGQGPKLLIQFQNNGVVDDSQLPKDRFSAERLKGVDSTLKIQPAKLEDSAVYLCASSTDRGYGYTFGSGTRLTVV.